This TCR beta chain came from a study of beta chain features in type 1 diabetes. Study results and caveats: The VDJ junctions of type 1 diabetes patients carried fewer insertions and more deletions. A definitive answer on HLA type influencing TCRB rearrangement was not reached here. cDNA-based sequencing might over-represent cells highly expressing TCR. Researchers report that Type 1 diabetes patients had moderately but significantly shorter TCRB CDR3s across all four CD4+ subsets.

The V gene's germline CDR1 is GTSNPN and CDR2 SVGIG (reference sequence). V lost 4 bases and J 2 bases, leaving 12 bases between the germline ends. This CDR3 comprises 14 residues. About this clone itself: The antigen is undetermined.

TCRB transcripts that were expressed got sequenced, as all of the isolated RNA had been reverse transcribed. Sequencing used immunoSEQ multiplex PCR; TCRdb keeps in-frame clones, though not all of them. The sample contains 150,000 to 190,000 clones, approximately 8.1% of which appear only once. The chain uses TRBV30 and TRBJ2-1; D unclear. Sequenced: central memory CD4+ T cells from blood. This receptor was obtained from a man younger than 35 in good health. For the CDR3, the DNA is TGTGCCTGGACCCCTGATGCGACCTACAATGAGCAGTTCTTC. Protein sequence: CAWTPDATYNEQFF.